This T cell receptor beta chain comes out of a study of technical replicates of blood from a few donors (TCRdb year 2017). About this clone: This receptor's antigen is unknown. At one boundary the junction diverges from the germline segment, which might be a read error.

Library prep was done by the immunoSEQ multiplex PCR assay. In its TCRdb copy, this immuneACCESS table keeps in-frame sequences only and misses some clones. Where compared with another copy, unresolved V genes explain less than half of these, and the others have no known cause. The sample includes 70,000 to 95,000 clones, with about 90% observed a single time. The ten largest make up about 0.4% of the sample. From a lookup of the germline V gene (reference sequence), CDR1 and CDR2 are SSHAT and FNYEAQ. Including the terminal cysteine and phenylalanine, the CDR3 comprises 14 residues. Only the CDR3 DNA is retained, 42 bases long and in frame from the first base.

The specimen was T cells isolated from PBMCs. This TCR derives from a human donor in good health. Some clones in this sample may be carry-over from other donors' samples. The rearranged chain carries TRBV7-7 and TRBJ2-5, and 10 junctional nucleotides match TRBD1. CDR3 sequence: CASSLTGGGETQYF. At the DNA level, the sequence is TGTGCTAGCAGCTTGACAGGGGGCGGGGAGACCCAGTACTTC.